This T cell receptor (beta chain) was identified in a study of glioma-infiltrating T cells after dendritic cell vaccination. J lost 0 bases, V lost 4 bases, and 7 bases had no gene match. The V gene's germline CDR1 is SGHRS and CDR2 YFSETQ. The CDR3 sequence is 16 residues long. The data were produced by immunoSEQ multiplex PCR, yet TCRdb's version contains in-frame clones alone and is incomplete. The table records around 100,000 clones, 75% to 85% of them present only once. J is TRBJ1-2 and V is TRBV5-1, with 9 nucleotides matching TRBD1. This TCR came from a human donor with glioblastoma. The specimen was blood, collected before dendritic cell vaccination. The CDR3 bases are TGCGCCAGCAGCGGCCGGGACAGGGATTCTAACTATGGCTACACCTTC. Translated: CASSGRDRDSNYGYTF.